This T cell receptor beta chain was sequenced during a study of T cells in localized non-small cell lung cancer. TCRdb's table, derived via immunoSEQ multiplex PCR, lists solely in-frame clones and lacks some. The data show 20,000 to 25,000 clones, over 75% seen once. With regard to this clone: The same CDR3 also results from other DNA sequences found in this sample.

The input for sequencing was PBMCs, taken before any cancer treatment. This TCR derives from a woman between 40 and 69 years old with stage II squamous cell lung carcinoma.

CDR3 residues: CASIEGVEAFF. DNA for the CDR3: TGTGCCAGCATTGAGGGCGTTGAAGCTTTCTTT. V usage is TRBV11-2 and J usage is TRBJ1-1; D unclear. Trimming shortened V by 7 bases and J by 7 bases, and 10 bases separated the two germline ends. The CDR3 totals 11 residues. Germline values: CDR1 SGHAT, CDR2 FQNNGV.